The clone carrying this T cell receptor beta chain was recorded at least ten times. The junction departs from the called germline gene at one end, perhaps through a read error. The data were obtained in a study of identical twins. In germline, CDR1 is SSHAT, CDR2 FNYEAQ (reference sequence). The CDR3 totals 15 residues. TCRdb re-called the 5' RACE reads through MiXCR, storing one row per CDR3 protein. The sample has more than 200,000 distinct CDR3 sequences; about a tenth are singletons. Sequencing was performed on memory (CD45RO+) T cells sorted from blood. The receptor was isolated from a woman younger than 35 in good health. The chain couples TRBV7-7 to TRBJ2-2; no reliable D call. The CDR3 nucleotides are TGTGCTAGCAGCGCGAGTGGTACTATCGGAGGGGAGCTGTTTTTT. Protein sequence: CASSASGTIGGELFF. Together with reference TRBV7-7 and TRBJ2-2, the CDR3 gives the full variable domain: GAGVSQSPRYKVTKRGQDVTLRCDPISSHATLYWYQQALGQGPEFLTYFNYEAQPDKSGLPSDRFSAERPEGSISTLTIQRTEQRDSAMYRCASSASGTIGGELFFGEGSRLTVL.